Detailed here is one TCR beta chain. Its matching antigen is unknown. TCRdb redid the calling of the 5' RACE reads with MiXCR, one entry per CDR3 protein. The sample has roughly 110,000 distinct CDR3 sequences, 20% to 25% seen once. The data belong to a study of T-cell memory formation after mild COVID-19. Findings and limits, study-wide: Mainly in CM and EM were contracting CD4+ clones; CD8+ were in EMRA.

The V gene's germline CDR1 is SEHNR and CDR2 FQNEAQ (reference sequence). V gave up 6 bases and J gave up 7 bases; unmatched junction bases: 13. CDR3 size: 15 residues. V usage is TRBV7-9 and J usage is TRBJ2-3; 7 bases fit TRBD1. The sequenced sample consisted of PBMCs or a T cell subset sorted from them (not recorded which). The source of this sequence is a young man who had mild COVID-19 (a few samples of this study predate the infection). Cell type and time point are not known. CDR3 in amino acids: CASRSLGQGENTQYF. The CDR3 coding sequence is TGTGCCAGCAGGTCCCTCGGGCAGGGGGAAAATACGCAGTATTTT.